Listed below are T cell receptor beta chains from one sample, sequenced in a study of T cells in Graves' hyperthyroidism and ophthalmopathy. TCRdb independently ran MiXCR on the multiplex PCR reads; one entry per CDR3 protein. The repertoire holds 500,000 to 650,000 distinct CDR3 sequences, with around 15% as singletons. The sample taken for sequencing was blood. The receptors here all came from a woman between 40 and 50 years old with Graves' hyperthyroidism. CDR3s include the opening cysteine and the closing phenylalanine or tryptophan. The size of a clone is reported for some rows only, either as once, few or many, or as a class for expanded clones.

TRBJ2-4 | TRBV20-1 | few | CSARTGLAGGKNIQYF
TRBJ1-1 | TRBV18 | many | CASSPGPNTEAFF
TRBJ1-6 | TRBV11-2 | many | CASSQSPRARSPLHF
TRBJ1-1 | TRBV6-1 | - | CASSETTGTGGFDTEAFF
TRBJ2-2 | TRBV28 | few | CASSFNGYTGELFF
TRBJ2-1 | TRBV18 | - | CASSPPGRGSYNEQFF
TRBJ1-1 | TRBV6-1 | many | CASRDRGLLGVTEAFF
TRBJ1-6 | TRBV12-3/TRBV12-4 | - | CASSQIDRTGVFSYNSPLHF
TRBJ2-7 | TRBV2 | - | CASSVGQGGRNERYF
TRBJ1-1 | TRBV5-1 | many | CASSLTGTLNTEAFF
TRBJ2-1 | TRBV6-1 | few | CASSEMARSYNEQFF
TRBJ2-1 | TRBV15 | many | CATSPPGLAGVGGNEQFF
TRBJ2-7 | TRBV19 | many | CASSMSVSYEQYF
TRBJ2-7 | TRBV15 | many | CATRRVGTGGGDEQYF
TRBJ2-1 | TRBV5-4 | few | CASSNPSGRTNEQFF
TRBJ2-7 | TRBV20-1 | - | CSARGTLGLAVYEQYF
TRBJ2-3 | TRBV12-3/TRBV12-4 | - | CASSTGTAHTDTQYF